The 26 T cell receptor beta chains listed next were all sequenced from one sample in a study of CD8+ T cells in alopecia areata. Isolated RNA was reverse transcribed into cDNA used as the sequencing template. Produced via immunoSEQ multiplex PCR; TCRdb's table is partial and in-frame only. The sample records some 180,000 clones, about 61% being singletons. Material: CD8+ T cells sorted from blood. Every receptor here comes from a human donor in good health.

V and J are TRBV7-2 and TRBJ1-4; TRBD1 might be the D (5 bases). The V and J ends lost 6 bases and 5 bases respectively, with 13 bases between them. The CDR3 totals 14 residues. The germline V gene encodes CDR1 SGHTA and CDR2 FQGNSA. CDR3 sequence: CASRGRGLNEKLFF. The DNA for the CDR3 is TGTGCCAGCAGGGGGAGGGGACTGAATGAAAAACTGTTTTTT.

This clone was picked up a small number of times. The chain uses TRBV7-9 and TRBJ2-1; no definite D call. CDR1 is SEHNR and CDR2 is FQNEAQ in the germline V gene (reference sequence). The V end lost 8 bases, the J end lost 10 bases, and 6 bases lay between the germline ends. The CDR3 sequence is 9 residues long. The CDR3 DNA sequence: TGTGCCAGCGGCCCAGAGCAGTTCTTC. This encodes CASGPEQFF.

CDR3 loop: CASSQEAGLYEQYF. The CDR3 DNA is TGCGCCAGCAGCCAAGAGGCAGGGCTCTACGAGCAGTACTTC. This sequence joins TRBV4-1 and TRBJ2-7; D is perhaps TRBD1 (5 bases). CDR1 and CDR2 (germline): MGHRA, YSYEKL. Deletions cut 0 bases from V and 3 bases from J, with 9 bases between. The CDR3 consists of 14 residues.

This clone was picked up a small number of times. This rearrangement joins TRBV7-9 to TRBJ2-7, with TRBD1 matching 7 bases. J was trimmed by 5 bases and V by 5 bases; bases with no gene match: 6. CDR3 size: 13 residues. From germline, CDR1 is SEHNR and CDR2 FQNEAQ (reference sequence). The CDR3 is CASSLTGLDEQYF. The CDR3 DNA follows: TGTGCCAGCAGCCTGACAGGGCTGGACGAGCAGTACTTC.

The J gene is TRBJ1-2, the V gene TRBV5-1, with D possibly TRBD1 on 6 matching bases. The CDR3 contains 13 residues. Germline V gives CDR1 SGHRS, CDR2 YFSETQ. V gave up 4 bases and J gave up 3 bases, with 10 bases separating them. The CDR3 reads CASSPRTDYGYTF. In nucleotides, the CDR3 is TGCGCCAGCAGCCCCCGGACAGACTATGGCTACACCTTC.

This clone was observed a few times. This rearrangement joins TRBV19 to TRBJ1-2, with 9 bases identical to TRBD1. CDR1 is LNHDA and CDR2 is SQIVND in the germline V gene (reference sequence). V was clipped by 11 bases and J by 8 bases; unmatched bases: 6. The CDR3 totals 11 residues. CDR3 loop: CAVRTGAGYTF. The CDR3 bases are TGTGCCGTCCGGACAGGGGCCGGCTACACCTTC.

The chain joins TRBV4-1 to TRBJ2-7, with 9 nucleotides matching TRBD1. J lost 2 bases, V lost 2 bases, and 7 bases had no gene match. Germline V gene data show CDR1 as MGHRA and CDR2 as YSYEKL. The length of the CDR3 is 16 residues. In nucleotides, the CDR3 is TGCGCCAGCAGCCAACCGGGACAGGGACCGACCTACGAGCAGTACTTC. It codes for CASSQPGQGPTYEQYF.

Written as DNA, the CDR3 is TGTGCCTGGAGTTCCTACGGTGAGACCCAGTACTTC. It is translated as CAWSSYGETQYF. V is TRBV30 and J is TRBJ2-5; D is undetermined. The ends were cut back, 2 bases at V and 5 bases at J, with 9 bases in the middle. This CDR3 has 12 amino acids. Germline assignment: CDR1 GTSNPN and CDR2 SVGIG (reference sequence).

This clone has only a few counts. The CDR3 spells CASRGGGTNEKLFF. CDR3 coding DNA: TGTGCCAGCAGAGGCGGCGGAACTAATGAAAAACTGTTTTTT. The rearrangement links TRBV7-9 to TRBJ1-4; D is unresolved. Germline V gene lookup returns CDR1 SEHNR and CDR2 FQNEAQ (reference sequence). The germline V and J ends were trimmed by 6 bases and 1 base, with 9 bases remaining between them. The CDR3 covers 14 residues.

This chain connects TRBV6-5 to TRBJ2-5, with D possibly matching TRBD2 (6 bases). Trimming cost V 1 base and J 2 bases, with 11 bases left between them. The germline CDR1 and CDR2 sequences are MNHEY and SVGAGI. The CDR3 covers 15 residues. As DNA, the CDR3 is TGTGCCAGCAGTTACTTTAGCGGCATTCAAGAGACCCAGTACTTC. This sequence encodes CASSYFSGIQETQYF.

The chain links TRBV23-1 to TRBJ1-5, with D unclear. Being an ORF, TRBV23-1 has a function that is uncertain. The V gene lost 0 bases and the J gene lost 5 bases, with 14 bases spanning the gap. The CDR3 extends over 16 amino acids. The CDR3 is CASSQSWKQFHQPQHF. The DNA for the CDR3 is TGCGCCAGCAGTCAATCATGGAAACAGTTCCATCAGCCCCAGCATTTT.

This clone was counted a few times. The chain recombines TRBV29-1 with TRBJ1-1; a weak D match, TRBD1 (5 bases). The CDR3 extends over 13 amino acids. Germline loops: CDR1 SQVTM, CDR2 ANQGSEA. The V end was cut by 2 bases, the J end by 2 bases, with 9 bases between. DNA for the CDR3: TGCAGCGTTGAAATAGGGGAAAACACTGAAGCTTTCTTT. Translating it yields CSVEIGENTEAFF.

The V call is TRBV30, the J call TRBJ2-7; D possibly uses TRBD1 or TRBD2 (5 bases each). V was trimmed by 4 bases and J by 3 bases, leaving 16 bases between them. The CDR3 has 14 amino acids. Germline V lookup: CDR1 GTSNPN, CDR2 SVGIG (reference sequence). Here the CDR3 reads CAWTRGDPNYEQYF. The CDR3 DNA follows: TGTGCCTGGACCCGAGGGGACCCCAACTACGAGCAGTACTTC. Using reference TRBV30 and TRBJ2-7 for the parts outside the CDR3, the full variable domain is SQTIHQWPATLVQPVGSPLSLECTVEGTSNPNLYWYRQAAGRGLQLLFYSVGIGQISSEVPQNLSASRPQDRQFILSSKKLLLSDSGFYLCAWTRGDPNYEQYFGPGTRLTVT.

This clone was picked up a small number of times. V is TRBV12-5 and J is TRBJ2-7; D unresolved. V lost 6 bases, J lost 4 bases, and 7 bases lay in between. This CDR3 has 11 amino acids. Germline values: CDR1 LGHNT, CDR2 FRNRAP. The CDR3 DNA reads TGTGCTAGTGGCTTGTGGTACGAGCAGTACTTC. Amino acid sequence: CASGLWYEQYF.

V is TRBV6-5 and J is TRBJ2-7; the D is unclear. This CDR3 is 14 amino acids long. Germline V lookup: CDR1 MNHEY, CDR2 SVGAGI. Trimming removed 0 bases at V and 5 bases at J, with 11 bases between. The CDR3 loop reads CASSYSFPNDEQYF. The CDR3 nucleotides read TGTGCCAGCAGTTACTCGTTCCCTAATGACGAGCAGTACTTC.

This chain joins TRBV5-6 and TRBJ2-1, with D tentatively TRBD2 (5 bases). This CDR3 contains 12 residues. V lost 4 bases, J lost 14 bases, and 16 bases lay in between. CDR1 is SGHDT, CDR2 YYEEEE, per germline. Here the CDR3 reads CASSHGPLGEFF. CDR3 DNA: TGTGCCAGCAGCCATGGGCCCCTCGGGGAGTTCTTC.

This clone was recorded a few times. This sequence joins TRBV7-7 and TRBJ2-3, with D perhaps TRBD2 (7 bases). Trimming stripped 2 bases from V and 1 base from J, with 13 bases between. The germline V gene encodes CDR1 SSHAT and CDR2 FNYEAQ (reference sequence). The CDR3 runs 16 residues. The CDR3 here is CASSLYGGLGTDTQYF. CDR3 coding DNA: TGTGCCAGCAGCTTATACGGGGGGCTTGGCACAGATACGCAGTATTTT.

V and J are TRBV9 and TRBJ1-1; a weak D match, TRBD1 (5 bases). CDR1 and CDR2 from the germline V gene are SGDLS and YYNGEE. The CDR3 sequence is 14 residues long. The ends were cut back, 4 bases at V and 2 bases at J, with 12 bases in the middle. The CDR3 nucleotides are TGTGCCAGCAGCCCCGCGGGGACTAACACTGAAGCTTTCTTT. Translation gives CASSPAGTNTEAFF.

The chain joins TRBV29-1 to TRBJ2-1; D possibly corresponds to TRBD1 (5 bases). This CDR3 has 10 residues. Germline V gives CDR1 SQVTM, CDR2 ANQGSEA. V lost 7 bases and J lost 6, with 7 bases in between. DNA for the CDR3: TGCAGCGCAGGGATCAATGAGCAGTTCTTC. Residues: CSAGINEQFF.

The table lists this clone with a few counts. The V and J genes are TRBV6-5 and TRBJ1-2, with D possibly being TRBD1 (5 bases). Deletions cut 8 bases from V and 7 bases from J, with 17 bases between. This CDR3 comprises 13 residues. Germline CDR1 and CDR2: MNHEY and SVGAGI. CDR3 nucleotide sequence: TGTGCCAGCCTACGGACATTACCGGTTGGCTACACCTTC. Protein: CASLRTLPVGYTF.

This chain links TRBV2 with TRBJ2-5, with TRBD2 matching over 8 bases. This CDR3 region has 16 residues. Germline V gene sequence: CDR1 SNHLY, CDR2 FYNNEI. J was trimmed by 2 bases and V by 6 bases; bases with no gene match: 11. This CDR3 reads CASSPDSGGDQETQYF. The CDR3, as DNA: TGTGCCAGCAGCCCAGACAGCGGGGGAGATCAAGAGACCCAGTACTTC.

The chain has TRBV19 and TRBJ2-3; D is unresolved. The ends were cut back, 2 bases at V and 5 bases at J, with 11 bases in the middle. CDR1 and CDR2 (germline): LNHDA, SQIVND (reference sequence). The length of the CDR3 is 14 residues. CDR3: CASSIKLLGDTQYF. In DNA, the CDR3 is TGTGCCAGTAGTATAAAGCTACTTGGAGATACGCAGTATTTT.

The chain employs TRBV7-8 and TRBJ2-2, with D possibly matching TRBD2 (6 bases). Germline V gives CDR1 SGHVS, CDR2 FQNEAQ. This CDR3 is 18 amino acids long. Trimming took off 7 bases at V and 4 bases at J, with 25 bases between the two ends. The CDR3 DNA is TGTGCCAGCACGCTACCAACGGGACTCCCAAGGGCCACCGGGGAGCTGTTTTTT. The encoded protein is CASTLPTGLPRATGELFF.

The CDR3 coding sequence is TGTGCCAGCAGTGAATGGGGTGGAAACACCATATATTTT. Translating it yields CASSEWGGNTIYF. The V call is TRBV25-1, the J call TRBJ1-3; D not certain. Trimming took off 1 base at V and 3 bases at J, with 4 bases between the two ends. Per the germline V gene, CDR1 is MGHDK and CDR2 is SYGVNS. The CDR3 is 13 amino acids.

The chain has TRBV10-2 and TRBJ1-6; D unclear. This CDR3 region has 12 residues. Trimming pared 0 bases from V and 10 bases from J, leaving 4 bases between. The germline CDR1 and CDR2 sequences are WSHSY and SAAADI. In DNA form, the CDR3 reads TGCGCCAGCAGTGAGTCGGAATCACCCCTCCACTTT. As protein: CASSESESPLHF.

The genes are TRBV11-2 and TRBJ2-1, with D maybe TRBD2 (6 bases). The CDR3 is 15 residues long. Germline V gene lookup returns CDR1 SGHAT and CDR2 FQNNGV. Trimming shortened V by 3 bases and J by 8 bases, and 17 bases separated the two germline ends. CDR3 residues: CASSLFKGSGDEQFF. The CDR3 region has the DNA TGTGCCAGCAGCTTGTTTAAGGGCTCGGGGGATGAGCAGTTCTTC.